The 21 T cell receptor beta chains listed next were all sequenced from one sample in a study of blood T cell repertoires in COVID-19. The repertoire was sequenced with immunoSEQ multiplex PCR; TCRdb's copy has only in-frame clones and lacks some. The sample has 180,000 or so clones, more than 75% seen once. Material for sequencing was PBMCs or T cells enriched from blood (not recorded which). The receptors were gathered from a woman aged 25 to 39 who had recovered from COVID-19.

This clone was detected only a few times. The V and J genes are TRBV19 and TRBJ2-7; possible D gene TRBD1, 5 bases. Germline V gene sequence: CDR1 LNHDA, CDR2 SQIVND (reference sequence). Trimming removed 1 base at V and 2 bases at J, with 9 bases between. The CDR3 is 14 residues long. The CDR3 nucleotides are TGTGCCAGTAGTATAGGCGTCAGGGCCTACGAGCAGTACTTC. Its protein product is CASSIGVRAYEQYF.

This chain joins TRBV5-4 and TRBJ1-4; D is unclear. Per the germline V gene, CDR1 is SGHNT and CDR2 is YYREEE (reference sequence). The CDR3 has 15 residues. V was shortened by 5 bases and J by 3 bases, with 14 bases between the two germline ends. In DNA form, the CDR3 reads TGTGCCAGCAGTGTAGGAGGAGCCCCTAATGAAAAACTGTTTTTT. This sequence encodes CASSVGGAPNEKLFF.

This rearrangement joins TRBV6-5 to TRBJ1-5; TRBD1 matches at 11 bases. This CDR3 spans 14 amino acids. The ends lost 6 bases at V and 6 bases at J; junction bases unmatched: 4. The germline CDR1 and CDR2 sequences are MNHEY and SVGAGI. CDR3 protein: CASRNGQGAQPQHF. DNA for the CDR3: TGTGCCAGCAGAAACGGACAGGGGGCTCAGCCCCAGCATTTT.

The chain carries TRBV28 and TRBJ2-3; D possibly corresponds to TRBD2 (5 bases). Germline V CDR1 and CDR2: MDHEN, SYDVKM. CDR3 length: 13 amino acids. Trimming took off 3 bases at V and 6 bases at J, with 10 bases between the two ends. The CDR3: CASSFFREDTQYF. DNA of the CDR3: TGTGCCAGCAGTTTCTTTAGGGAGGATACGCAGTATTTT. The whole variable domain, remainder taken from reference TRBV28 and TRBJ2-3, is DVKVTQSSRYLVKRTGEKVFLECVQDMDHENMFWYRQDPGLGLRLIYFSYDVKMKEKGDIPEGYSVSREKKERFSLILESASTNQTSMYLCASSFFREDTQYFGPGTRLTVL.

V and J are TRBV4-1 and TRBJ2-7, with 11 bases lining up with TRBD2. Germline V lookup: CDR1 MGHRA, CDR2 YSYEKL. V was pared by 1 base and J by 5 bases, with 4 bases of the junction left unmatched. This CDR3 contains 15 residues. CDR3 sequence: CASSQVAGGNHEQYF. In DNA form, the CDR3 reads TGCGCCAGCAGCCAAGTAGCGGGAGGGAACCACGAGCAGTACTTC.

This chain uses TRBV28 with TRBJ2-5; 12 bases agree with TRBD1. Trimming removed 10 bases from V and 4 bases from J; junction bases left unmatched: 13. Germline V gene data show CDR1 as MDHEN and CDR2 as SYDVKM. The CDR3 length is 16 residues. The CDR3, as DNA: TGTGCCACCCATGCGTTCGGGACAGGGGGCAGAGAGACCCAGTACTTC. Protein: CATHAFGTGGRETQYF. Drawing the rest from reference TRBV28 and TRBJ2-5, the complete variable domain is DVKVTQSSRYLVKRTGEKVFLECVQDMDHENMFWYRQDPGLGLRLIYFSYDVKMKEKGDIPEGYSVSREKKERFSLILESASTNQTSMYLCATHAFGTGGRETQYFGPGTRLLVL.

The chain recombines TRBV13 with TRBJ2-7; the match to TRBD2 covers 14 bases. J lost 7 bases, V lost 4 bases, and 6 bases had no gene match. Per the germline V gene, CDR1 is PRHDT and CDR2 is FYEKMQ (reference sequence). This CDR3 spans 15 amino acids. The CDR3 coding sequence is TGTGCCAGCAGCTCGCGACTAGCGGGAGGGAGGGAGCAGTACTTC. It is translated as CASSSRLAGGREQYF.

This chain links TRBV9 with TRBJ2-3; 7 bases map to TRBD1. V was pared by 1 base and J by 0 bases, with 2 bases of the junction left unmatched. This CDR3 has 15 amino acids. The germline V gene has CDR1 SGDLS and CDR2 YYNGEE. CDR3: CASSVWDSSTDTQYF. The CDR3 DNA sequence: TGTGCCAGCAGCGTATGGGACAGTAGCACAGATACGCAGTATTTT.

In this sample, this clone turned up once. J is TRBJ2-3 and V is TRBV7-9, with 10 bases aligning to TRBD2. Germline CDR1 is SEHNR and CDR2 is FQNEAQ (reference sequence). The CDR3 sequence is 18 residues long. The V gene end was trimmed by 5 bases and the J gene end by 0 bases; junction bases not matched to a gene: 11. For the CDR3, the DNA is TGTGCCAGCAGCCGAATAGCGGGAGGTGTGACTAGCACAGATACGCAGTATTTT. It encodes CASSRIAGGVTSTDTQYF.

The V and J genes are TRBV18 and TRBJ1-5; 9 bases line up with TRBD1. Germline trimming cut 3 bases from V and 4 bases from J; bases unmatched to any gene: 1. Germline lookup yields CDR1 KGHSH and CDR2 LQKENI. This CDR3 is 14 amino acids long. CDR3 sequence: CASSPGTGNQPQHF. CDR3 in DNA: TGTGCCAGCTCACCCGGGACAGGGAATCAGCCCCAGCATTTT.

This clone was counted between two and nine times. The V gene is TRBV30, the J gene TRBJ2-7; 9 bases are shared with TRBD1. Germline V gene data show CDR1 as GTSNPN and CDR2 as SVGIG (reference sequence). V shed 4 bases, J shed 7 bases, and the junction held 8 bases outside the gene matches. This CDR3 has 13 amino acids. The CDR3 region is CAWTMGQGIEQYF. CDR3 nucleotide sequence: TGTGCCTGGACTATGGGACAGGGTATTGAGCAGTACTTC. Supplemented by reference TRBV30 and TRBJ2-7, the full variable domain reads SQTIHQWPATLVQPVGSPLSLECTVEGTSNPNLYWYRQAAGRGLQLLFYSVGIGQISSEVPQNLSASRPQDRQFILSSKKLLLSDSGFYLCAWTMGQGIEQYFGPGTRLTVT.

The rearrangement uses TRBV12-5 and TRBJ1-5; weak D call: TRBD1 (5 bases). The CDR3 spans 14 residues. In germline, CDR1 is LGHNT, CDR2 FRNRAP. V was clipped by 6 bases and J by 2 bases, with 11 bases between them. CDR3 loop: CASGPGGGNQPQHF. In DNA form, the CDR3 reads TGTGCTAGTGGACCCGGGGGGGGCAATCAGCCCCAGCATTTT.

As for this clone: Sequence at one end of the junction differs from germline and may be a read error. The rearrangement links TRBV28 to TRBJ2-7, with D tentatively TRBD2 (5 bases). The CDR3 runs to 13 residues. Germline CDR1 and CDR2: MDHEN and SYDVKM. The CDR3 bases are TGTGCCAGCAGCCCAACTAGATCCTCCGAGCAGTACTTC. Translated: CASSPTRSSEQYF. Together with reference TRBV28 and TRBJ2-7, the CDR3 gives the full variable domain: DVKVTQSSRYLVKRTGEKVFLECVQDMDHENMFWYRQDPGLGLRLIYFSYDVKMKEKGDIPEGYSVSREKKERFSLILESASTNQTSMYLCASSPTRSSEQYFGPGTRLTVT.

The V gene is TRBV28, the J gene TRBJ1-6; 9 bases line up with TRBD1. With 2 bases clipped from V and 14 bases from J, the junction kept 10 bases outside the gene matches. This CDR3 is 15 amino acids long. Looked up from germline, CDR1 is MDHEN and CDR2 is SYDVKM. The CDR3 DNA is TGTGCCAGCAGTTTAAACAGGGGGCTCACCCAGACCCTCCACTTT. As protein: CASSLNRGLTQTLHF.

The genes are TRBV18 and TRBJ1-2; D possibly corresponds to TRBD1 (5 bases). The germline V gene encodes CDR1 KGHSH and CDR2 LQKENI. The germline V and J ends were trimmed by 2 bases and 8 bases, with 21 bases remaining between them. The CDR3 covers 16 residues. The CDR3 DNA reads TGTGCCAGCTCACCAGGGGGTAGAAGGCGGGGCGACGGCTACACCTTC. Its protein product is CASSPGGRRRGDGYTF.

The V and J genes are TRBV5-4 and TRBJ2-2; 12 bases are shared with TRBD2. The CDR3 length is 20 residues. V dropped 4 bases and J dropped 6; count of bases not matched to a gene: 19. CDR1 is SGHNT and CDR2 is YYREEE in the germline V gene (reference sequence). The CDR3 protein is CASSRFGSSGRAGTAGELFF. The CDR3 coding sequence is TGTGCCAGCAGCCGCTTCGGGTCTAGCGGGAGGGCCGGGACGGCCGGGGAGCTGTTTTTT.

V usage is TRBV5-1 and J usage is TRBJ2-3, with TRBD1 matching over 10 bases. J was trimmed by 6 bases and V by 0 bases; bases with no gene match: 7. Germline values: CDR1 SGHRS, CDR2 YFSETQ. The CDR3 is 16 residues long. CDR3 sequence (DNA): TGCGCCAGCAGCTTGGGGGACAGGGGCGACCTGGATACGCAGTATTTT. Its protein is CASSLGDRGDLDTQYF.

The rearrangement links TRBV2 to TRBJ2-6, with 11 nucleotides matching TRBD2. This CDR3 has 19 residues. CDR1 is SNHLY and CDR2 is FYNNEI in the germline V gene. The ends lost 1 base at V and 4 bases at J; junction bases unmatched: 9. The CDR3 DNA follows: TGTGCCAGCAGTGAAGGGTTGAGACTAGCGGGATTCGGGGCCAACGTCCTGACTTTC. Encoded protein: CASSEGLRLAGFGANVLTF.

The V gene is TRBV4-1, the J gene TRBJ2-7, with D perhaps TRBD2 (6 bases). Germline loops: CDR1 MGHRA, CDR2 YSYEKL. Trimming removed 1 base from V and 1 base from J, with 14 bases in between. The CDR3 runs 16 residues. CDR3 bases: TGCGCCAGCAGCCAAGTTATGGGGGAGGCGTCCTACGAGCAGTACTTC. This codes for CASSQVMGEASYEQYF.

Comment on this clone: Sequence at one end of the junction differs from germline and may be a read error. V usage is TRBV27 and J usage is TRBJ1-6; a weak D match, TRBD1 (5 bases). CDR3 length: 16 amino acids. Germline V lookup: CDR1 MNHEY, CDR2 SMNVEV (reference sequence). Written as DNA, the CDR3 is TGTGCCAGCAGTTTAGTCCCCCCAGGCCAGGGTTCACCCTTCCACTTT. This sequence encodes CASSLVPPGQGSPFHF.

The chain is built from TRBV2 and TRBJ1-4; 7 positions agree with TRBD1. Trimming took 2 bases from V and 0 from J; bases not matched to a gene: 6. This CDR3 is 17 amino acids long. Germline values: CDR1 SNHLY, CDR2 FYNNEI. The DNA of the CDR3 is TGTGCCAGCAGTGAAATCCGGCAGGGGGCAACTAATGAAAAACTGTTTTTT. Translated, it gives CASSEIRQGATNEKLFF. The full variable domain, rest sourced from reference TRBV2 and TRBJ1-4, is EPEVTQTPSHQVTQMGQEVILRCVPISNHLYFYWYRQILGQKVEFLVSFYNNEISEKSEIFDDQFSVERPDGSNFTLKIRSTKLEDSAMYFCASSEIRQGATNEKLFFGSGTQLSVL.